This T cell receptor (beta chain) was sequenced during a study of T cell responses to AZD1222 COVID-19 vaccine. As regards this clone: Its antigen is not identified. The CDR3 does not end in the conserved phenylalanine or tryptophan, so this is likely a read error. It is unclear where the CDR3 begins or ends on the DNA, so no DNA is shown, and the CDR3 is as TCRdb lists it.

Counting both end residues, the CDR3 totals 9 amino acids. Germline CDR1 SEHNR, CDR2 FQNEAQ (reference sequence). Data came from immunoSEQ multiplex PCR; TCRdb stores just in-frame clones and leaves some out. The table has over 70,000 clones, roughly nine tenths seen once. Study-level results: Donor demographics were predominantly white British with a female majority; clonal diversity may be underestimated.

The TCR was taken from an adult who received the AZD1222 COVID-19 vaccine. This specimen consisted of peripheral blood, obtained 28 days after the second AZD1222 dose. The J gene is TRBJ1-1, the V gene TRBV7-9. The CDR3 reads CASSLNGRL.